What follows are 22 T cell receptor beta chains derived from one specimen sequenced in a study of T-cell memory formation after mild COVID-19. In TCRdb, the 5' RACE reads were re-called with MiXCR into one record per CDR3 protein. This table holds 200,000 to 300,000 distinct CDR3 sequences, 8% to 9.5% found once. Sequenced: PBMCs or a T cell subset sorted from them (not recorded which). The receptors shown here come from a man in his late teens or twenties who had mild COVID-19 (a few samples of this study predate the infection). Cell type and time point are not known.

V usage is TRBV12-3 or TRBV12-4 and J usage is TRBJ2-3; 13 bases fit TRBD2. The CDR3 covers 17 residues. V gave up 1 base and J gave up 2 bases; unmatched junction bases: 3. CDR3 in amino acids: CASSLGLAGGHTDTQYF. DNA of the CDR3: TGTGCCAGCAGTTTAGGACTAGCGGGGGGACACACAGATACGCAGTATTTT.

The chain employs TRBV4-1 and TRBJ2-1; the D is unclear. Trimming shortened V by 0 bases and J by 0 bases, and 9 bases separated the two germline ends. The germline gives CDR1 MGHRA, CDR2 YSYEKL. The CDR3 sequence is 16 residues long. CDR3 coding DNA: TGCGCCAGCAGCCAAGATCCCCCAAGCTCCTACAATGAGCAGTTCTTC. It yields the protein CASSQDPPSSYNEQFF.

This clonotype was counted only a few times. This sequence joins TRBV4-2 and TRBJ2-3; 7 bases fit TRBD2. Looked up from germline, CDR1 is LGHNA and CDR2 is YNFKEQ. The CDR3 spans 17 residues. V lost 0 bases and J lost 2; bases outside the gene matches: 8. CDR3 DNA sequence: TGTGCCAGCAGCCAAGATAGTAGCCTAGCGGCCACAGATACGCAGTATTTT. Encoded protein: CASSQDSSLAATDTQYF.

V gene TRBV12-3 or TRBV12-4 combines with J gene TRBJ2-5; 7 nucleotides match TRBD1. The junction had 9 bases not matched to a gene; V was cut back by 6 bases and J by 5 bases. CDR3 length: 14 residues. CDR3 nucleotide sequence: TGTGCCAGCAGCGCTCTCGGGACAGTGGAGACCCAGTACTTC. It specifies CASSALGTVETQYF.

This chain uses TRBV9 with TRBJ2-1, with D tentatively TRBD1 or TRBD2 (5 bases each). Germline-derived CDR1 and CDR2 are SGDLS and YYNGEE. V lost 0 bases and J 8 bases, leaving 21 bases between the germline ends. The CDR3 has 17 residues. CDR3 DNA sequence: TGTGCCAGCAGCGTAGTCTCGAGCGGACATTTATGGGATGAGCAGTTCTTC. It codes for CASSVVSSGHLWDEQFF.

This clonotype was picked up many times. This chain links TRBV5-1 with TRBJ2-2; 8 bases fit TRBD1. The V segment lost 3 bases and the J segment 3 bases; nucleotides outside the gene matches: 1. The CDR3 has 14 residues. Germline CDR1 and CDR2: SGHRS and YFSETQ. CDR3 residues: CASSSGQDTGELFF. Written as DNA, the CDR3 is TGCGCCAGCAGCTCGGGACAGGACACCGGGGAGCTGTTTTTT.

V gene TRBV25-1 combines with J gene TRBJ1-1; 7 nucleotides align to TRBD1. V gave up 6 bases and J gave up 2 bases; unmatched junction bases: 3. The CDR3 contains 13 residues. Per the germline V gene, CDR1 is MGHDK and CDR2 is SYGVNS. CDR3 sequence: CASRGQINTEAFF. CDR3 sequence (DNA): TGTGCCAGCAGGGGACAGATTAACACTGAAGCTTTCTTT.

This clonotype was seen a handful of times. The chain uses TRBV12-3 or TRBV12-4 and TRBJ2-7; D not resolved. Trimming removed 2 bases at V and 2 bases at J, with 7 bases between. The CDR3 runs to 13 residues. CDR3 DNA sequence: TGTGCCAGCAGTTTAACCAACACCTACGAGCAGTACTTC. As protein: CASSLTNTYEQYF.

This clonotype showed up just once. This rearrangement joins TRBV12-3 or TRBV12-4 to TRBJ1-1, with a weak D call TRBD1 (6 bases). CDR3 length equals 13 residues. V was trimmed by 8 bases and J by 5 bases, leaving 15 bases between them. The CDR3 spells CASLGQPKTEAFF. The DNA of the CDR3 is TGTGCCAGCCTCGGACAGCCCAAGACTGAAGCTTTCTTT.

This chain uses TRBV6-5 with TRBJ1-5; no firm D call. From germline, CDR1 is MNHEY and CDR2 SVGAGI. The CDR3 extends over 13 amino acids. The V end was cut by 5 bases, the J end by 7 bases, with 12 bases between. The CDR3 is CASSHQVDQPQHF. The DNA for the CDR3 is TGTGCCAGCAGTCATCAGGTGGACCAGCCCCAGCATTTT.

This chain connects TRBV4-3 to TRBJ2-5; 8 nucleotides match TRBD1. CDR1 is LGHNA and CDR2 is YSLEER in the germline V gene. V trimming: 4 bases; J trimming: 5 bases; junction bases outside the gene matches: 12. This CDR3 has 16 amino acids. The CDR3 loop is CASSPHPQGARETQYF. The CDR3 DNA reads as TGCGCCAGCAGCCCTCACCCCCAGGGGGCGAGGGAGACCCAGTACTTC.

This clonotype was detected ten times or more. The rearrangement joins TRBV5-1 to TRBJ1-2; D might be TRBD1 (5 bases). V was pared by 4 bases and J by 5 bases, with 18 bases between. The CDR3 contains 15 residues. Germline V lookup: CDR1 SGHRS, CDR2 YFSETQ. CDR3 protein: CASSQTGTLSYGYTF. In DNA form, the CDR3 reads TGCGCCAGCAGCCAAACCGGGACCCTATCTTATGGCTACACCTTC.

The V gene is TRBV6-2 or TRBV6-3, the J gene TRBJ2-7, with D uncertain. Germline V CDR1 and CDR2: MNHEY, SVGEGT. V was cut by 2 bases and J by 6 bases, with 14 bases left in between. The length of the CDR3 is 14 residues. CDR3 loop: CASSYLVGQIEQYF. As DNA, the CDR3 is TGTGCCAGCAGTTACCTCGTCGGGCAAATCGAGCAGTACTTC.

This rearrangement joins TRBV6-5 to TRBJ2-7; D perhaps matches TRBD2 (5 bases). The CDR3 consists of 14 residues. V lost 6 bases, J lost 7 bases, and 19 bases lay in between. CDR1 is MNHEY and CDR2 is SVGAGI in the germline V gene. CDR3 in amino acids: CASSRGERAQEQYV. The DNA for the CDR3 is TGTGCCAGCAGCCGTGGGGAGAGGGCCCAGGAGCAGTACGTC.

This sequence joins TRBV7-8 and TRBJ1-1, with 7 bases lining up with TRBD1. This CDR3 region has 13 residues. Trimming cost V 5 bases and J 10 bases; bases outside gene matches: 10. Per germline, CDR1 SGHVS and CDR2 FQNEAQ. The CDR3 DNA follows: TGTGCCAGCAGCCGACTCGACCGGGACAGAGCTTTCTTT. This encodes CASSRLDRDRAFF. Using reference TRBV7-8 and TRBJ1-1 for the parts outside the CDR3, the full variable domain is GAGVSQSPRYKVAKRGQDVALRCDPISGHVSLFWYQQALGQGPEFLTYFQNEAQLDKSGLPSDRFFAERPEGSVSTLKIQRTQQEDSAVYLCASSRLDRDRAFFGQGTRLTVV.

This chain joins TRBV19 and TRBJ2-1, with no clear D. V lost 0 bases and J 9 bases, leaving 12 bases between the germline ends. Looked up from germline, CDR1 is LNHDA and CDR2 is SQIVND (reference sequence). The CDR3 is 14 residues long. The CDR3 region is CASSIDQVWGEQFF. The CDR3 DNA is TGTGCCAGTAGTATAGATCAGGTGTGGGGTGAGCAGTTCTTC.

This clonotype was detected many times. The chain carries TRBV4-1 and TRBJ2-1; 9 positions match TRBD2. V lost 4 bases, J lost 4 bases, and 11 bases stayed unmatched. In germline, CDR1 is MGHRA, CDR2 YSYEKL. This CDR3 has 17 residues. The CDR3 DNA reads as TGCGCCAGCAGCCCCCGAGATAGCGGGGGCTTATACAATGAGCAGTTCTTC. Its protein product is CASSPRDSGGLYNEQFF.

This clonotype has only one observation. A clone one base away is much larger, so this may be a read error. The chain uses TRBV5-1 and TRBJ2-5; maybe TRBD1 (5 bases). Germline V gene sequence: CDR1 SGHRS, CDR2 YFSETQ. With 8 bases removed from V and 2 bases from J, the gap between germline ends came to 16 bases. This CDR3 has 14 residues. The CDR3 sequence: CASQEGADQETQYF. DNA of the CDR3: TGCGCCAGTCAGGAAGGGGCCGATCAAGAGACCCAGTACTTC.

This clonotype was recorded a few times. The chain combines TRBV6-5 with TRBJ2-7; D is undetermined. The CDR3 extends over 18 amino acids. The germline V gene encodes CDR1 MNHEY and CDR2 SVGAGI. The V and J ends lost 0 bases and 2 bases respectively, with 20 bases between them. The CDR3 protein is CASSYSTLGWGAPYEQYV. The CDR3 DNA reads TGTGCCAGCAGTTACTCGACCCTGGGATGGGGTGCCCCCTACGAGCAGTACGTC.

This clonotype has at least ten counts. The chain employs TRBV20-1 and TRBJ2-3, with a possible D match to TRBD2 (7 bases). The V gene's germline CDR1 is DFQATT and CDR2 SNEGSKA (reference sequence). CDR3 length: 13 amino acids. V gave up 1 base and J gave up 6 bases, with 11 bases separating them. The CDR3 DNA sequence: TGCAGTGCTAGAGTCGCGGGGGCGGATACGCAGTATTTT. Translating it yields CSARVAGADTQYF.

The J gene is TRBJ2-1, the V gene TRBV4-1; 7 nucleotides line up with TRBD1. Germline V gives CDR1 MGHRA, CDR2 YSYEKL. The CDR3 runs to 16 residues. V dropped 1 base and J dropped 5; count of bases not matched to a gene: 8. CDR3 DNA sequence: TGCGCCAGCAGCCAAGCCCCCCGGACAGGTCACAATGAGCAGTTCTTC. This translates into CASSQAPRTGHNEQFF.

There are a few counts of this clonotype. J is TRBJ2-5 and V is TRBV4-3; D is possibly TRBD1 (6 bases). Germline V gene data show CDR1 as LGHNA and CDR2 as YSLEER. Trimming took 4 bases from V and 2 from J, leaving 14 bases between them. The CDR3 sequence is 15 residues long. CDR3 sequence reads: CASSLRGGQQETQYF. Written as DNA, the CDR3 is TGCGCCAGCAGCCTCCGGGGTGGACAGCAAGAGACCCAGTACTTC.